This entry lists 25 T cell receptor beta chains sequenced from one sample in a study of blood T cell repertoires in COVID-19. TCRdb's table, derived via immunoSEQ multiplex PCR, lists solely in-frame clones and lacks some. Here the sample spans under 250,000 clones, around four fifths being singletons. The sample was PBMCs or T cells enriched from blood (not recorded which). All receptors derive from a woman aged 35 to 49 who had been exposed to COVID-19.

This chain joins TRBV18 and TRBJ1-1, with 11 bases aligning to TRBD1. This CDR3 is 15 amino acids long. The V gene end was trimmed by 3 bases and the J gene end by 5 bases; junction bases not matched to a gene: 5. Germline V gene sequence: CDR1 KGHSH, CDR2 LQKENI. The CDR3: CASSPGQGAFTEAFF. CDR3 bases: TGTGCCAGCTCACCTGGACAGGGGGCGTTTACTGAAGCTTTCTTT.

CDR3 residues: CASSLLQVWTEAFF. Here the CDR3 DNA reads TGTGCCAGCAGCTTACTCCAGGTGTGGACTGAAGCTTTCTTT. This sequence joins TRBV11-2 and TRBJ1-1, with D hard to call. The CDR3 consists of 14 residues. Germline CDR1 SGHAT, CDR2 FQNNGV. V was shortened by 2 bases and J by 5 bases, with 12 bases between the two germline ends. Together with reference TRBV11-2 and TRBJ1-1, the CDR3 gives the full variable domain: EAGVAQSPRYKIIEKRQSVAFWCNPISGHATLYWYQQILGQGPKLLIQFQNNGVVDDSQLPKDRFSAERLKGVDSTLKIQPAKLEDSAVYLCASSLLQVWTEAFFGQGTRLTVV.

The rearrangement joins TRBV18 to TRBJ2-5, with 11 bases fitting TRBD1. CDR1 and CDR2 (germline): KGHSH, LQKENI. The CDR3 is 17 amino acids. Unmatched junction bases numbered 6, after V lost 1 base and J lost 2 bases. The CDR3 bases are TGTGCCAGCTCACCACGGGGACAGGGGGTTATTCAAGAGACCCAGTACTTC. The encoded protein is CASSPRGQGVIQETQYF.

The CDR3 loop reads CSVVSPQGGNTEAFF. The CDR3 DNA sequence: TGCAGCGTAGTTAGTCCACAGGGGGGGAACACTGAAGCTTTCTTT. The chain links TRBV29-1 to TRBJ1-1; TRBD1 aligns across 8 bases. The J segment lost 1 base and the V segment lost 6 bases, leaving 10 bases of the junction unmatched. This CDR3 comprises 15 residues. Per germline, CDR1 SQVTM and CDR2 ANQGSEA.

CDR3 nucleotides: TGTGCCACCAGTGATTCCCCGGGACAGGGGGGATCTAACTATGGCTACACCTTC. Its translation: CATSDSPGQGGSNYGYTF. The V and J genes are TRBV24-1 and TRBJ1-2; 11 nucleotides match TRBD1. The germline V gene encodes CDR1 KGHDR and CDR2 SFDVKD. The CDR3 covers 18 residues. Trimming removed 2 bases from V and 0 bases from J; junction bases left unmatched: 7.

The chain carries TRBV4-1 and TRBJ2-1, with 8 bases lining up with TRBD2. The length of the CDR3 is 15 residues. Germline CDR1 is MGHRA and CDR2 is YSYEKL. V lost 0 bases to trimming and J lost 7 bases; unmatched junction nucleotides: 5. CDR3 bases: TGCGCCAGCAGCCAAGAAACGGGAGGGGCTAATGAGCAGTTCTTC. It codes for CASSQETGGANEQFF.

This clone was counted only a few times. This rearrangement joins TRBV18 to TRBJ1-5; TRBD1 matches 7 bases. The trim removed 6 bases at V and 5 bases at J, leaving 4 bases unmatched. The CDR3 is 13 amino acids. Germline CDR1 and CDR2: KGHSH and LQKENI. CDR3 sequence: CASSLGQDQPQHF. CDR3 bases: TGTGCCAGCTCGCTTGGACAGGATCAGCCCCAGCATTTT.

The chain carries TRBV3-1 (or the pseudogene TRBV3-2) and TRBJ1-4; D gene uncertain. V lost 5 bases and J lost 4, with 14 bases in between. Germline V gene data show CDR1 as LGHDT and CDR2 as YNNKEL (reference sequence). The CDR3 length is 15 residues. The CDR3 here is CASSTTSGYNEKLFF. Here the CDR3 DNA reads TGTGCCAGCAGCACAACCTCGGGATATAATGAAAAACTGTTTTTT.

This chain connects TRBV9 to TRBJ1-2, with D maybe TRBD1 (6 bases). Trimming stripped 0 bases from V and 1 base from J, with 16 bases between. Germline values: CDR1 SGDLS, CDR2 YYNGEE. This CDR3 has 17 residues. The CDR3 is CASSVAVNRAGNYGYTF. DNA of the CDR3: TGTGCCAGCAGCGTAGCCGTAAACAGGGCAGGTAACTATGGCTACACCTTC.

This clone is a singleton in its sample. The J gene is TRBJ2-2, the V gene TRBV4-2, with TRBD2 as a possible D gene (6 bases). Germline-derived CDR1 and CDR2 are LGHNA and YNFKEQ. The CDR3 totals 15 residues. V was trimmed by 8 bases and J by 2 bases, leaving 15 bases between them. The CDR3 sequence is CASRVGGDNTGELFF. Written as DNA, the CDR3 is TGTGCCAGCCGGGTAGGCGGGGATAACACCGGGGAGCTGTTTTTT.

The chain recombines TRBV5-6 with TRBJ1-6; D gene unclear. The CDR3 has 18 residues. Germline CDR1 reads SGHDT; CDR2 reads YYEEEE. With 4 bases removed from V and 0 bases from J, the gap between germline ends came to 17 bases. CDR3 nucleotides: TGTGCCAGCAGCCCGGAGGGCTCCCGGACCTCCTATAATTCACCCCTCCACTTT. It translates to CASSPEGSRTSYNSPLHF. Full variable domain (remainder filled in from reference TRBV5-6 and TRBJ1-6): DAGVTQSPTHLIKTRGQQVTLRCSPKSGHDTVSWYQQALGQGPQFIFQYYEEEERQRGNFPDRFSGHQFPNYSSELNVNALLLGDSALYLCASSPEGSRTSYNSPLHFGNGTRLTVT.

The chain links TRBV5-6 to TRBJ1-1; D might be TRBD1 (6 bases). This CDR3 is built from 15 residues. Per germline, CDR1 SGHDT and CDR2 YYEEEE. Trimming took 1 base from V and 4 from J, leaving 14 bases between them. CDR3 nucleotide sequence: TGTGCCAGCAGCTTGAGGGCAGGGGCGGGCACTGAAGCTTTCTTT. It yields the protein CASSLRAGAGTEAFF.

The rearrangement uses TRBV5-1 and TRBJ2-5; 7 positions match TRBD2. The V and J ends lost 7 bases and 5 bases, in that order; junction bases with no gene match: 5. The CDR3 length is 12 residues. Germline-derived CDR1 and CDR2 are SGHRS and YFSETQ. DNA for the CDR3: TGCGCCAGCGGGATCGGGAGGGAGACCCAGTACTTC. Translation: CASGIGRETQYF.

This sequence joins TRBV9 and TRBJ1-2, with D uncertain. The germline V gene encodes CDR1 SGDLS and CDR2 YYNGEE. V lost 3 bases, J lost 3 bases, and 12 bases lay in between. There are 14 residues in the CDR3. The CDR3 sequence: CASSERSMDYGYTF. CDR3 nucleotides: TGTGCCAGCAGCGAAAGGAGCATGGACTATGGCTACACCTTC.

The chain is built from TRBV30 and TRBJ1-1; D is undetermined. Germline V gene lookup returns CDR1 GTSNPN and CDR2 SVGIG (reference sequence). V was pared by 1 base and J by 2 bases, with 17 bases between. CDR3 length: 16 amino acids. The CDR3 here is CAWSAGRHPYNTEAFF. The CDR3 region has the DNA TGTGCCTGGAGTGCGGGTAGGCACCCATATAACACTGAAGCTTTCTTT.

The chain's CDR3 is CASSIQEGPGNTIYF. CDR3 coding DNA: TGTGCCAGTAGTATACAGGAGGGTCCTGGAAACACCATATATTTT. The V and J genes are TRBV19 and TRBJ1-3; D is unclear. Trimming stripped 2 bases from V and 2 bases from J, with 10 bases between. Germline lookup yields CDR1 LNHDA and CDR2 SQIVND (reference sequence). The CDR3 is 15 residues long. Complete variable domain (other parts from reference TRBV19 and TRBJ1-3): DGGITQSPKYLFRKEGQNVTLSCEQNLNHDAMYWYRQDPGQGLRLIYYSQIVNDFQKGDIAEGYSVSREKKESFPLTVTSAQKNPTAFYLCASSIQEGPGNTIYFGEGSWLTVV.

This clone was found once. The rearrangement joins TRBV11-2 to TRBJ2-7, with D possibly TRBD1 on 5 matching bases. V lost 4 bases and J lost 6, with 22 bases in between. Germline loops: CDR1 SGHAT, CDR2 FQNNGV. The CDR3 runs 16 residues. The chain's CDR3 is CASSSFVRGSWGEQYF. The CDR3 nucleotides are TGTGCCAGCAGCTCCTTTGTTAGGGGTTCCTGGGGCGAGCAGTACTTC.

The rearrangement links TRBV7-2 to TRBJ2-5; 8 bases agree with TRBD2. The CDR3 length is 15 residues. V lost 5 bases, J lost 2 bases, and 7 bases stayed unmatched. From germline, CDR1 is SGHTA and CDR2 FQGNSA. This CDR3 reads CASSPRAGAQETQYF. CDR3 DNA: TGTGCCAGCAGCCCCAGAGCGGGGGCTCAAGAGACCCAGTACTTC.

CDR3 sequence: CASSRGLANEKLFF. In nucleotides, the CDR3 is TGTGCCAGCTCGCGGGGACTGGCTAATGAAAAACTGTTTTTT. V gene TRBV14 combines with J gene TRBJ1-4, with D possibly TRBD1 on 5 matching bases. CDR1 is SGHDN and CDR2 is FVKESK in the germline V gene. The CDR3 runs 14 residues. V shed 8 bases and J shed 3 bases, with 13 bases lying between them.

This rearrangement joins TRBV6-5 to TRBJ2-3; TRBD2 matches 11 bases. Germline V gives CDR1 MNHEY, CDR2 SVGAGI. V shed 6 bases, J shed 1 base, and the junction held 3 bases outside the gene matches. This CDR3 is built from 15 residues. CDR3: CASRKLAGGTDTQYF. In DNA, the CDR3 is TGTGCCAGCAGGAAACTAGCGGGGGGCACAGATACGCAGTATTTT.

This clone was seen a single time. The DNA for the CDR3 is TGTGCCAGTATTCCATCCCGCGGCTCTGGAAACACCATATATTTT. Its translation is CASIPSRGSGNTIYF. The chain is built from TRBV19 and TRBJ1-3; D unresolved. The CDR3 totals 15 residues. Trimming removed 7 bases at V and 0 bases at J, with 13 bases between. Germline assignment: CDR1 LNHDA and CDR2 SQIVND (reference sequence).

V usage is TRBV28 and J usage is TRBJ1-2; no firm D call. The V end was cut by 5 bases, the J end by 8 bases, with 15 bases between. The CDR3 consists of 13 residues. Germline lookup yields CDR1 MDHEN and CDR2 SYDVKM. The CDR3 DNA follows: TGTGCCAGCAGTGGATGGGCCGGTGGCGGCTACACCTTC. The encoded protein is CASSGWAGGGYTF.

This sequence joins TRBV7-3 and TRBJ2-5; the D is unclear. The V end lost 2 bases, the J end lost 5 bases, and 15 bases lay between the germline ends. CDR3 length: 15 residues. Germline CDR1 reads SGHTA; CDR2 reads FQGTGA. CDR3 amino acids: CASSLLAASLETQYF. The CDR3 DNA is TGTGCCAGCAGCTTATTGGCGGCTAGTTTGGAGACCCAGTACTTC.

The chain combines TRBV2 with TRBJ2-1, with D perhaps TRBD1 (5 bases). Germline V gives CDR1 SNHLY, CDR2 FYNNEI. V was trimmed by 5 bases and J by 0 bases, leaving 14 bases between them. This CDR3 region has 16 residues. The CDR3 is CASSTKGFSSYNEQFF. For the CDR3, the DNA is TGTGCCAGCAGTACTAAGGGGTTCAGCTCCTACAATGAGCAGTTCTTC. The whole variable domain, filled in from reference TRBV2 and TRBJ2-1, reads EPEVTQTPSHQVTQMGQEVILRCVPISNHLYFYWYRQILGQKVEFLVSFYNNEISEKSEIFDDQFSVERPDGSNFTLKIRSTKLEDSAMYFCASSTKGFSSYNEQFFGPGTRLTVL.

The chain combines TRBV28 with TRBJ2-1; possible D gene TRBD2, 7 bases. This CDR3 contains 16 residues. Germline assignment: CDR1 MDHEN and CDR2 SYDVKM. V dropped 4 bases and J dropped 1 base, with 14 bases sitting between them. CDR3 protein: CASSSAGADSYNEQFF. In nucleotides, the CDR3 is TGTGCCAGCAGTTCCGCGGGGGCAGATTCCTACAATGAGCAGTTCTTC.